The 5 T cell receptor beta chains below come from one sample, sequenced in a study of CD8 T cells in Susac syndrome. An input of roughly 0.5 to 1 ug of RNA was subjected to reverse transcription using random hexamers. MiXCR was run by TCRdb on the immunoSEQ multiplex PCR reads, yielding one entry per CDR3 protein. This table holds 45,000 to 60,000 distinct CDR3 sequences, 80% to 95% found once. Sequences were obtained from CD8+ T cells from PBMCs. The receptors originated from a human donor in good health.

V gene TRBV13 combines with J gene TRBJ2-2; TRBD2 aligns across 10 bases. The CDR3 runs to 18 residues. Losses at the gene ends were 5 bases for V and 4 bases for J; bases not matched to a gene: 13. Germline CDR1 is PRHDT and CDR2 is FYEKMQ (reference sequence). CDR3 sequence (DNA): TGTGCCAGCAGCCCGTCTAGCGGGGGCGTGTTGGGCACCGGGGAGCTGTTTTTT. This gives the protein CASSPSSGGVLGTGELFF.

This chain connects TRBV29-1 to TRBJ1-1; the D gene is possibly TRBD1 (5 bases). The CDR3 is made up of 12 amino acids. Per the germline V gene, CDR1 is SQVTM and CDR2 is ANQGSEA. The V end was cut by 7 bases, the J end by 4 bases, with 13 bases between. CDR3 sequence (DNA): TGCAGCGCCAGGGATGGTGGCACTGAAGCTTTCTTT. Its protein is CSARDGGTEAFF.

The chain joins TRBV3-1 to TRBJ2-7; D is possibly TRBD1 (6 bases). Trimming pared 1 base from V and 0 bases from J, leaving 16 bases between. Germline lookup yields CDR1 LGHDT and CDR2 YNNKEL (reference sequence). This CDR3 is 17 amino acids long. CDR3 amino acids: CASSQGNSGTHSYEQYF. CDR3 in DNA: TGTGCCAGCAGCCAAGGGAATTCCGGGACACACTCCTACGAGCAGTACTTC.

The table lists this clonotype with a few counts. This sequence joins TRBV11-2 and TRBJ1-1, with no clear D. Per the germline V gene, CDR1 is SGHAT and CDR2 is FQNNGV. V lost 4 bases and J 1 base, leaving 16 bases between the germline ends. The CDR3 has 16 residues. The CDR3 region has the DNA TGTGCCAGCAGCTCAGCCCCAGGAGAGAGGAACACTGAAGCTTTCTTT. Its translation is CASSSAPGERNTEAFF.

This clonotype was detected once. The chain joins TRBV6-2 or TRBV6-3 to TRBJ2-7, with unresolved D. The CDR3 loop spans 13 amino acids. The germline V and J ends were trimmed by 5 bases and 1 base, with 9 bases remaining between them. Germline values: CDR1 MNHEY, CDR2 SVGEGT. In nucleotides, the CDR3 is TGTGCCAGCAGTCCCCCGGGTTCCTACGAGCAGTACTTC. Translating it yields CASSPPGSYEQYF.